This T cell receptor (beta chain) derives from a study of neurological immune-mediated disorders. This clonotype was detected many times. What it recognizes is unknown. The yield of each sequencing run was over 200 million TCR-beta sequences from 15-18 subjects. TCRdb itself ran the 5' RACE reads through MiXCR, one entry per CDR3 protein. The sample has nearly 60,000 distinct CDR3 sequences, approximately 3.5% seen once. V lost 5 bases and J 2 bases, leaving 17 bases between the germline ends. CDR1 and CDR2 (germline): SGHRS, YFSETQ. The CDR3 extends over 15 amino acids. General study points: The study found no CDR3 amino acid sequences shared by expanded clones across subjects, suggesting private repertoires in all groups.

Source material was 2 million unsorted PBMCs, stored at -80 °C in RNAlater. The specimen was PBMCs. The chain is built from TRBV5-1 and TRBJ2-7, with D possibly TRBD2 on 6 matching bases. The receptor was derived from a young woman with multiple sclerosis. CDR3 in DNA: TGCGCCAGCAGTCCGGCGGGGTGGATTACCTACGAGCAGTACTTC. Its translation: CASSPAGWITYEQYF.